The 26 T cell receptor beta chains presented below share a single source sample, sequenced in a study of blood T cell repertoires in COVID-19. Clones were sequenced by immunoSEQ multiplex PCR, and TCRdb holds only the in-frame ones, with some missing. The sample consists of approximately 160,000 clones, around four fifths of them appearing once. Material: peripheral blood. Source of these receptors: a man aged 65 to 79 who had recovered from COVID-19.

The chain uses TRBV3-1 (or the pseudogene TRBV3-2) and TRBJ1-3; the match to TRBD1 covers 8 bases. The CDR3 length is 18 residues. Germline V gives CDR1 LGHDT, CDR2 YNNKEL (reference sequence). V lost 0 bases and J lost 4; bases outside the gene matches: 11. The CDR3 region is CASSQDPTGESSGNTIYF. The CDR3 nucleotides are TGTGCCAGCAGCCAAGACCCGACAGGGGAAAGCTCCGGAAACACCATATATTTT.

This sequence joins TRBV5-4 and TRBJ2-5; TRBD2 agrees at 7 bases. CDR1 and CDR2 from the germline V gene are SGHNT and YYREEE (reference sequence). The CDR3 has 14 residues. The ends lost 2 bases at V and 2 bases at J; junction bases unmatched: 3. CDR3 sequence reads: CASSLPGGQETQYF. As DNA, the CDR3 is TGTGCCAGCAGCTTACCGGGGGGTCAAGAGACCCAGTACTTC.

V usage is TRBV2 and J usage is TRBJ2-7; D not resolved. V gave up 4 bases and J gave up 3 bases, with 7 bases separating them. This CDR3 has 12 amino acids. In germline, CDR1 is SNHLY, CDR2 FYNNEI. The DNA of the CDR3 is TGTGCCAGCAGTGGTGACAACTACGAGCAGTACTTC. Residues: CASSGDNYEQYF.

This rearrangement joins TRBV20-1 to TRBJ2-4; D uncertain. V was trimmed by 3 bases and J by 4 bases, leaving 13 bases between them. The germline V gene encodes CDR1 DFQATT and CDR2 SNEGSKA (reference sequence). The CDR3 covers 14 residues. The CDR3 spells CSASMEERKNIQYF. In DNA form, the CDR3 reads TGCAGTGCTAGTATGGAAGAGCGAAAAAACATTCAGTACTTC.

The chain combines TRBV28 with TRBJ1-2; 7 bases are shared with TRBD1. The trim removed 6 bases at V and 5 bases at J, leaving 9 bases unmatched. CDR3 length: 14 residues. CDR1 is MDHEN and CDR2 is SYDVKM in the germline V gene. The CDR3, as DNA: TGTGCCAGCAGGGTTGACAGGGTGGGATATGGCTACACCTTC. This gives the protein CASRVDRVGYGYTF.

The chain carries TRBV28 and TRBJ1-5; no definite D call. From germline, CDR1 is MDHEN and CDR2 SYDVKM. The CDR3 runs 15 residues. V shed 3 bases and J shed 1 base, with 10 bases lying between them. The CDR3 spells CASSFRIASNQPQHF. In nucleotides, the CDR3 is TGTGCCAGCAGTTTCAGAATAGCCAGCAATCAGCCCCAGCATTTT.

This clone has only one observation. This chain uses TRBV30 with TRBJ2-7, with TRBD2 matching 13 bases. The CDR3 totals 15 residues. The germline V gene has CDR1 GTSNPN and CDR2 SVGIG (reference sequence). J was trimmed by 4 bases and V by 1 base; bases with no gene match: 4. The CDR3 nucleotides are TGTGCCTGGAGTGCACCGGGACTAGCGGGATACGAGCAGTACTTC. The encoded protein is CAWSAPGLAGYEQYF.

The J gene is TRBJ2-5, the V gene TRBV29-1; the match to TRBD2 covers 11 bases. The germline V gene encodes CDR1 SQVTM and CDR2 ANQGSEA. The CDR3 consists of 15 residues. V shed 2 bases and J 4 bases; nucleotides not matched to a gene: 6. Here the CDR3 reads CSVEPTSGRGETQYF. The CDR3 DNA reads TGCAGCGTTGAACCTACTAGCGGGAGAGGAGAGACCCAGTACTTC.

The sample holds many counts of this clone. The chain carries TRBV25-1 and TRBJ2-3, with 7 bases fitting TRBD1. The germline V gene encodes CDR1 MGHDK and CDR2 SYGVNS. CDR3 length: 15 residues. Trimming cost V 3 bases and J 5 bases; bases outside gene matches: 8. This CDR3 is CASSERGQIGDTQYF. For the CDR3, the DNA is TGTGCCAGCAGTGAGAGGGGGCAAATAGGAGATACGCAGTATTTT.

V gene TRBV5-6 combines with J gene TRBJ2-5; the match to TRBD2 covers 8 bases. The trim removed 4 bases at V and 2 bases at J, leaving 7 bases unmatched. This CDR3 is 15 amino acids long. CDR1 and CDR2 from the germline V gene are SGHDT and YYEEEE. CDR3 bases: TGTGCCAGCAGCGGAGGACTAGCACAACAAGAGACCCAGTACTTC. Its translation: CASSGGLAQQETQYF.

The chain links TRBV7-2 to TRBJ2-7; TRBD2 agrees at 16 bases. This CDR3 spans 18 amino acids. Trimming at V came to 0 bases and at J to 3 bases, leaving 5 bases not matched to a gene. Per the germline V gene, CDR1 is SGHTA and CDR2 is FQGNSA. Here the CDR3 reads CASSLAGLAGGAYYEQYF. CDR3 DNA: TGTGCCAGCAGCTTAGCGGGACTAGCGGGAGGGGCCTACTACGAGCAGTACTTC.

This sequence joins TRBV10-2 and TRBJ1-1, with TRBD1 identical over 10 bases. The germline V gene encodes CDR1 WSHSY and CDR2 SAAADI. V shed 3 bases and J 5 bases; nucleotides not matched to a gene: 6. This CDR3 is built from 15 residues. CDR3 sequence: CASSEPGQGWTEAFF. The CDR3 nucleotides read TGCGCCAGCAGTGAACCGGGACAGGGGTGGACTGAAGCTTTCTTT.

The chain uses TRBV9 and TRBJ2-7; maybe TRBD1 (5 bases). Per the germline V gene, CDR1 is SGDLS and CDR2 is YYNGEE. CDR3 size: 14 residues. With 4 bases removed from V and 3 bases from J, the gap between germline ends came to 14 bases. DNA of the CDR3: TGTGCCAGCAGCCCCCAGGGCGAAAACTACGAGCAGTACTTC. It encodes CASSPQGENYEQYF.

The chain has TRBV5-5 and TRBJ2-3, with a weak D call TRBD2 (6 bases). The CDR3 spans 14 residues. Trimming stripped 2 bases from V and 3 bases from J, with 10 bases between. CDR1 and CDR2 from the germline V gene are SGHKS and YYEKEE (reference sequence). The CDR3 reads CASSFGTPTDTQYF. The CDR3 nucleotides read TGTGCCAGCAGCTTTGGGACTCCGACAGATACGCAGTATTTT.

The chain combines TRBV19 with TRBJ2-1, with TRBD2 identical over 7 bases. The V gene's germline CDR1 is LNHDA and CDR2 SQIVND (reference sequence). V was clipped by 4 bases and J by 5 bases; unmatched bases: 8. The CDR3 has 15 residues. The CDR3 DNA is TGTGCCAGTAGTAGCCGGCGGGGGATTGACAATGAGCAGTTCTTC. Translating gives CASSSRRGIDNEQFF. The full variable domain, its missing parts supplied by reference TRBV19 and TRBJ2-1, is DGGITQSPKYLFRKEGQNVTLSCEQNLNHDAMYWYRQDPGQGLRLIYYSQIVNDFQKGDIAEGYSVSREKKESFPLTVTSAQKNPTAFYLCASSSRRGIDNEQFFGPGTRLTVL.

This sequence joins TRBV28 and TRBJ1-3; D gene ambiguous. In germline, CDR1 is MDHEN, CDR2 SYDVKM. CDR3 length: 16 residues. V was clipped by 0 bases and J by 1 base, with 10 bases between them. DNA of the CDR3: TGTGCCAGCAGTTTATGGACGGGTTCGTCTGGAAACACCATATATTTT. This encodes CASSLWTGSSGNTIYF. The whole variable domain, remainder taken from reference TRBV28 and TRBJ1-3, is DVKVTQSSRYLVKRTGEKVFLECVQDMDHENMFWYRQDPGLGLRLIYFSYDVKMKEKGDIPEGYSVSREKKERFSLILESASTNQTSMYLCASSLWTGSSGNTIYFGEGSWLTVV.

Here the CDR3 reads CASSSVTGGKDTQYF. The CDR3 nucleotides read TGTGCCAGCAGCTCAGTAACAGGGGGCAAAGATACGCAGTATTTT. The chain couples TRBV5-8 to TRBJ2-3, with TRBD1 identical over 9 bases. The length of the CDR3 is 15 residues. In germline, CDR1 is SGHTS, CDR2 YDEGEE. Losses at the gene ends were 3 bases for V and 5 bases for J; bases not matched to a gene: 7.

The chain employs TRBV3-1 (or the pseudogene TRBV3-2) and TRBJ2-1, with 7 bases lining up with TRBD1. Germline values: CDR1 LGHDT, CDR2 YNNKEL (reference sequence). J gave up 2 bases and V 7 bases, and 23 bases lay outside the gene matches. The CDR3 consists of 20 residues. Written as DNA, the CDR3 is TGTGCCAGCACCCCCGATTCTGAGGGGGCGCCTGCGACGCCCTACAATGAGCAGTTCTTC. Amino acid sequence: CASTPDSEGAPATPYNEQFF.

The chain combines TRBV7-2 with TRBJ2-1; TRBD2 agrees at 14 bases. The CDR3 runs 16 residues. Germline V CDR1 and CDR2: SGHTA, FQGNSA. Trimming took 5 bases from V and 2 from J; bases not matched to a gene: 2. The CDR3 protein is CASSPGLAGAYNEQFF. The CDR3 DNA reads as TGTGCCAGCAGCCCGGGACTAGCGGGGGCCTACAATGAGCAGTTCTTC.

Concerning this clone: Other DNA variants within this sample encode the same CDR3. The genes are TRBV7-9 and TRBJ2-3; 7 bases line up with TRBD2. CDR1 is SEHNR and CDR2 is FQNEAQ in the germline V gene (reference sequence). V trimming: 1 base; J trimming: 2 bases; junction bases outside the gene matches: 6. The CDR3 spans 16 residues. The CDR3 region is CASSLGASGPTDTQYF. CDR3 bases: TGTGCCAGCAGCTTAGGGGCTAGCGGTCCCACAGATACGCAGTATTTT.

The rearrangement joins TRBV29-1 to TRBJ1-1; 8 nucleotides align to TRBD1. V lost 5 bases and J lost 2; bases outside the gene matches: 13. Germline V gene sequence: CDR1 SQVTM, CDR2 ANQGSEA. There are 16 residues in the CDR3. CDR3 DNA sequence: TGCAGCGTTATAAAGGCAGGGGGCACGAAAAACACTGAAGCTTTCTTT. Translating it yields CSVIKAGGTKNTEAFF.

The chain uses TRBV6-5 and TRBJ1-1; D might be TRBD1 (6 bases). V gave up 5 bases and J gave up 4 bases, with 17 bases separating them. The germline V gene encodes CDR1 MNHEY and CDR2 SVGAGI. CDR3 size: 15 residues. The CDR3 DNA follows: TGTGCCAGCAGTCCATACCAGGGGTTGGGCACTGAAGCTTTCTTT. Amino acids: CASSPYQGLGTEAFF.

The chain joins TRBV29-1 to TRBJ2-1; 7 bases align to TRBD1. V trimming: 7 bases; J trimming: 9 bases; junction bases outside the gene matches: 12. Germline V CDR1 and CDR2: SQVTM, ANQGSEA. CDR3 length: 13 amino acids. The CDR3 nucleotides are TGCAGCGGTCGACAGGGCGGTACAACTGAGCAGTTCTTC. It codes for CSGRQGGTTEQFF.

V is TRBV28 and J is TRBJ2-1; TRBD2 agrees at 12 bases. With 8 bases clipped from V and 9 bases from J, the junction kept 14 bases outside the gene matches. CDR3 length equals 16 residues. Germline CDR1 is MDHEN and CDR2 is SYDVKM. CDR3 amino acids: CASVTWTSGKYGEQFF. In DNA, the CDR3 is TGTGCCAGCGTCACCTGGACTAGCGGGAAATATGGTGAGCAGTTCTTC.

The rearrangement links TRBV9 to TRBJ1-4; no clear D. Germline lookup yields CDR1 SGDLS and CDR2 YYNGEE. Trimming removed 1 base at V and 4 bases at J, with 14 bases between. CDR3 length equals 16 residues. The CDR3 DNA reads TGTGCCAGCAGCGTATCATTTGGCCAGGTTAATGAAAAACTGTTTTTT. It encodes CASSVSFGQVNEKLFF.

The CDR3 DNA reads as TGTGCCACCAGCAGTCTTACTAGCGGGAGAAGGTACGAGCAGTACTTC. Amino acids: CATSSLTSGRRYEQYF. This chain uses TRBV15 with TRBJ2-7, with 11 bases fitting TRBD2. Germline V lookup: CDR1 LNHNV, CDR2 YYDKDF (reference sequence). The junction had 8 bases not matched to a gene; V was cut back by 3 bases and J by 4 bases. The CDR3 length is 16 residues.